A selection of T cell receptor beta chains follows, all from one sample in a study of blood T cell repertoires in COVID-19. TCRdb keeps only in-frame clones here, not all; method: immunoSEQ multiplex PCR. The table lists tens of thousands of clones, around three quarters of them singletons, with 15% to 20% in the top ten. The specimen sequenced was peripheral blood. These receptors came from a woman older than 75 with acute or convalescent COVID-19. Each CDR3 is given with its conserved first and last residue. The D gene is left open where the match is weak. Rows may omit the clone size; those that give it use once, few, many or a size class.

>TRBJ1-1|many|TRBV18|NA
CASSPAVRGNTEAFF
TGTGCCAGCTCACCGGCAGTCCGAGGGAACACTGAAGCTTTCTTT
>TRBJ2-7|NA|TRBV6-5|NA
CASSRTASYEQYF
TGTGCCAGCAGTAGGACAGCCTCCTACGAGCAGTACTTC
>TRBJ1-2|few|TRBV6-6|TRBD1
CASSPGTDNYGYTF
TGTGCCAGCAGTCCCGGGACAGACAACTATGGCTACACCTTC
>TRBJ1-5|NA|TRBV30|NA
CAWSGQDNQPQHF
TGTGCCTGGAGTGGACAAGACAATCAGCCCCAGCATTTT
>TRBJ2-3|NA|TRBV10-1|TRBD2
CASSGGLADTDTQYF
TGCGCCAGCAGTGGGGGACTAGCGGACACAGATACGCAGTATTTT
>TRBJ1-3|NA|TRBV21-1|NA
CASSPRDRASGNTIYF
TGTGCCAGCAGCCCCCGGGACAGGGCTTCCGGAAACACCATATATTTT
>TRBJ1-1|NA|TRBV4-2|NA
CASSQPRGGRTGEAFF
TGTGCCAGCAGCCAACCACGGGGGGGCAGGACGGGTGAAGCTTTCTTT
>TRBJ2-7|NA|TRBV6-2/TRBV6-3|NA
CASSYSGGGPYEQYF
TGTGCCAGCAGTTACTCTGGTGGGGGCCCCTACGAGCAGTACTTC
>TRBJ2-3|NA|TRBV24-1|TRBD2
CATRDYTDTQYF
TGTGCCACCCGGGACTACACAGATACGCAGTATTTT
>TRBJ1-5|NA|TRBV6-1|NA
CASSEGQGRQPQHF
TGTGCCAGCAGTGAAGGCCAGGGTCGACAGCCCCAGCATTTT
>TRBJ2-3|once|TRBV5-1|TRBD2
CASSPGLAPTDTQYF
TGCGCCAGCAGCCCCGGACTAGCTCCCACAGATACGCAGTATTTT
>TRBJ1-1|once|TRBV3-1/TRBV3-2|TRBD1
CASSHRGYTEAFF
TGTGCCAGCAGCCACAGGGGGTACACTGAAGCTTTCTTT
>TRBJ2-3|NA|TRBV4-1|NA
CASSQAQGTDTQYF
TGCGCCAGCAGCCAAGCCCAGGGCACAGATACGCAGTATTTT
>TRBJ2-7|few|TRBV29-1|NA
CSVVIPGIYEQYF
TGCAGCGTTGTAATACCGGGGATCTACGAGCAGTACTTC
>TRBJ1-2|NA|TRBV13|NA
CASSLSVNYGYTF
TGTGCCAGCAGCTTATCAGTTAACTATGGCTACACCTTC
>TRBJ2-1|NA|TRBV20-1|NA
CSARPGWEQFF
TGCAGTGCTAGGCCAGGATGGGAGCAGTTCTTC
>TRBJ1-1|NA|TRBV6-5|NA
CASSPGGEETEAFF
TGTGCCAGCAGCCCGGGGGGAGAGGAAACTGAAGCTTTCTTT
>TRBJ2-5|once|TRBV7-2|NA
CASSSLDWYQETQYF
TGTGCCAGCAGCTCCTTGGACTGGTACCAAGAGACCCAGTACTTC
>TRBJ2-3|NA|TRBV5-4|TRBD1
CASSGQDRADTQYF
TGTGCCAGCAGCGGCCAGGACAGGGCGGATACGCAGTATTTT
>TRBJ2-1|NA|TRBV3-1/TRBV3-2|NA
CASSQVQGVNEQFF
TGTGCCAGCAGCCAAGTCCAAGGGGTCAATGAGCAGTTCTTC
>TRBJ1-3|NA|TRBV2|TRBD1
CASRGIGQGSGNTIYF
TGTGCCAGCAGGGGGATAGGACAGGGCTCTGGAAACACCATATATTTT
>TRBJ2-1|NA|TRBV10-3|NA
CAISLTRWEQFF
TGTGCCATCAGCCTCACTAGATGGGAGCAGTTCTTC
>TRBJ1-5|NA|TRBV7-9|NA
CASSLGGHFSNQPQHF
TGTGCCAGCAGCTTAGGGGGACACTTTAGCAATCAGCCCCAGCATTTT
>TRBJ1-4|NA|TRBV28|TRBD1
CASSSFHPRYRGINEKLFF
TGTGCCAGCAGTTCTTTTCACCCCCGTTACAGGGGAATAAATGAAAAACTGTTTTTT
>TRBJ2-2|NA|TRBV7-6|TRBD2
CASSLTSGSFTGELFF
TGTGCCAGCAGCCTGACTAGCGGGAGTTTCACCGGGGAGCTGTTTTTT
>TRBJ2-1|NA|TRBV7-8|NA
CASSDSRQFF
TGTGCCAGCAGCGATAGTCGGCAGTTCTTC
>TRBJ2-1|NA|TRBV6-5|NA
CASDGQFYNEQFF
TGTGCCAGCGATGGTCAGTTTTACAATGAGCAGTTCTTC